These T cell receptor beta chains were read from a single sample in a study of cytomegalovirus exposure and HLA in healthy donors. TCRdb's table, derived via immunoSEQ multiplex PCR, lists solely in-frame clones and lacks some. The sample holds roughly 300,000 clones; about 85% are singletons and the top ten take roughly 1.2%. Sequenced: PBMCs. Every receptor here comes from a woman aged 25 to 39 in good health and CMV-seropositive. Each CDR3 is given with its conserved first and last residue. The order of the fields is CDR3 DNA, CDR3 protein, V gene, clone size, J gene, D gene. D genes are given only for firm matches. The size entry is marked missing in some rows and otherwise reads once, few, many or a size class.

CDR3 DNA: TGTGCCAGCAGCGTTACAGGGGGCGCCTGGGTGGATGAAAAACTGTTTTTT; CDR3 protein: CASSVTGGAWVDEKLFF; V gene: TRBV9; clone size: -; J gene: TRBJ1-4; D gene: TRBD1
CDR3 DNA: TGTGCCAGCAGCGCCTTTATCCCCCGGGGCATGGGGGCCAACGTCCTGACTTTC; CDR3 protein: CASSAFIPRGMGANVLTF; V gene: TRBV9; clone size: -; J gene: TRBJ2-6; D gene: -
CDR3 DNA: TGTGCCAGCAGTTTTAACCCGGACAGGGCAGATGAAAAACTGTTTTTT; CDR3 protein: CASSFNPDRADEKLFF; V gene: TRBV28; clone size: -; J gene: TRBJ1-4; D gene: TRBD1
CDR3 DNA: TGTGCCAGCAGTTTGCTTCCGGGACAGGGCGTCGGAAGCAATCAGCCCCAGCATTTT; CDR3 protein: CASSLLPGQGVGSNQPQHF; V gene: TRBV27; clone size: -; J gene: TRBJ1-5; D gene: TRBD1
CDR3 DNA: TGTGCCACCAGCAGAGCTACGGATACGCAGTATTTT; CDR3 protein: CATSRATDTQYF; V gene: TRBV15; clone size: -; J gene: TRBJ2-3; D gene: -
CDR3 DNA: TGCGCCAGCAGCGCCAGAACAGGGAGCGCAGATACGCAGTATTTT; CDR3 protein: CASSARTGSADTQYF; V gene: TRBV4-3; clone size: -; J gene: TRBJ2-3; D gene: -
CDR3 DNA: TGTGCCAGCAGCTTAGCAGGGGCTTACGAGCAGTACTTC; CDR3 protein: CASSLAGAYEQYF; V gene: TRBV7-6; clone size: -; J gene: TRBJ2-7; D gene: -
CDR3 DNA: TGCGCCAGCAGCCAAAACAGGGGCCGAGGCTACACCTTC; CDR3 protein: CASSQNRGRGYTF; V gene: TRBV4-3; clone size: -; J gene: TRBJ1-2; D gene: TRBD1
CDR3 DNA: TGTGCCAGCAGTGAAACGGGGAGCTCCTACGAGCAGTACTTC; CDR3 protein: CASSETGSSYEQYF; V gene: TRBV6-1; clone size: few; J gene: TRBJ2-7; D gene: -
CDR3 DNA: TGCAGCGTTGAATCTGCAAATGAGCAGTTCTTC; CDR3 protein: CSVESANEQFF; V gene: TRBV29-1; clone size: -; J gene: TRBJ2-1; D gene: -
CDR3 DNA: TGTGCCAGCAGTTACTCCCGGACAGCCTTGAACACTGAAGCTTTCTTT; CDR3 protein: CASSYSRTALNTEAFF; V gene: TRBV6-5; clone size: -; J gene: TRBJ1-1; D gene: -
CDR3 DNA: TGTGCCAGCAGCTTGGGTGCGGGGGGTTTCTACGAGCAGTACTTC; CDR3 protein: CASSLGAGGFYEQYF; V gene: TRBV5-5; clone size: -; J gene: TRBJ2-7; D gene: TRBD2
CDR3 DNA: TGTGCCTGGAGTGTACGGCAGGGCAGTCTCGGATGGAATAATTCACCCCTCCACTTT; CDR3 protein: CAWSVRQGSLGWNNSPLHF; V gene: TRBV30; clone size: -; J gene: TRBJ1-6; D gene: -
CDR3 DNA: TGTGCCAGCAGCTCCCTCAGGGGAGGCTTGCAAAACATTCAGTACTTC; CDR3 protein: CASSSLRGGLQNIQYF; V gene: TRBV12-1; clone size: -; J gene: TRBJ2-4; D gene: -
CDR3 DNA: TGTGCCTGGGCAGGGGAGAATGACTACGAGCAGTACTTC; CDR3 protein: CAWAGENDYEQYF; V gene: TRBV30; clone size: few; J gene: TRBJ2-7; D gene: -
CDR3 DNA: TGTGCCAGCAGCTCCGGGACTAGCGCGAAGACCCAGTACTTC; CDR3 protein: CASSSGTSAKTQYF; V gene: TRBV7-7; clone size: -; J gene: TRBJ2-5; D gene: TRBD2
CDR3 DNA: TGTGCCAGCAGCGTAGACAATGGGGACATTCAGTACTTC; CDR3 protein: CASSVDNGDIQYF; V gene: TRBV9; clone size: -; J gene: TRBJ2-4; D gene: -
CDR3 DNA: TGTGCCAGCAGCTTAAGGGACCTCACCGGGGAGCTGTTTTTT; CDR3 protein: CASSLRDLTGELFF; V gene: TRBV11-2; clone size: -; J gene: TRBJ2-2; D gene: -
CDR3 DNA: TGTGCCAGCAGCGGGGAGGCTGACTCCTACGAGCAGTACTTC; CDR3 protein: CASSGEADSYEQYF; V gene: TRBV7-6; clone size: few; J gene: TRBJ2-7; D gene: -
CDR3 DNA: TGTGCCAGCAGCGTAGGAGCGAACACTGAAGCTTTCTTT; CDR3 protein: CASSVGANTEAFF; V gene: TRBV9; clone size: -; J gene: TRBJ1-1; D gene: -
CDR3 DNA: TGTGCCAGCAGTGAACAGCGGGAGCCGGGCGAGCAGTACTTC; CDR3 protein: CASSEQREPGEQYF; V gene: TRBV6-1; clone size: -; J gene: TRBJ2-7; D gene: TRBD2
CDR3 DNA: TGTGCCAGCAGAGCTCTAGCGGGAGGCGCCTACGAGCAGTACTTC; CDR3 protein: CASRALAGGAYEQYF; V gene: TRBV2; clone size: -; J gene: TRBJ2-7; D gene: TRBD2
CDR3 DNA: TGCGCCAGCAGCCAAGACAGGGCCTCCTACAATGAGCAGTTCTTC; CDR3 protein: CASSQDRASYNEQFF; V gene: TRBV4-3; clone size: -; J gene: TRBJ2-1; D gene: -
CDR3 DNA: TGTGCCAGCAGTTTATACCCCAGCTCTGGAAACACCATATATTTT; CDR3 protein: CASSLYPSSGNTIYF; V gene: TRBV27; clone size: -; J gene: TRBJ1-3; D gene: -
CDR3 DNA: TGTGCCAGCAGCCGGAACGAGCAGTACTTC; CDR3 protein: CASSRNEQYF; V gene: TRBV2; clone size: few; J gene: TRBJ2-7; D gene: -
CDR3 DNA: TGTGCCAGCAGTCAGACAGGGGGGGACACCGGGGAGCTGTTTTTT; CDR3 protein: CASSQTGGDTGELFF; V gene: TRBV6-4; clone size: -; J gene: TRBJ2-2; D gene: TRBD1
CDR3 DNA: TGTGCCAGCTCACCATGGACTAGCGGGGGGGCCGGCAATGAGCAGTTCTTC; CDR3 protein: CASSPWTSGGAGNEQFF; V gene: TRBV18; clone size: few; J gene: TRBJ2-1; D gene: TRBD2
CDR3 DNA: TGTGCCTGGAGTGCCCCCTATCAGGGACCCGTCTTAGCGTTCTTC; CDR3 protein: CAWSAPYQGPVLAFF; V gene: TRBV30; clone size: -; J gene: TRBJ2-1; D gene: -
CDR3 DNA: TGTGCCAGTAGTATGTGGGTCGGGGCTGGCAATCAGCCCCAGCATTTT; CDR3 protein: CASSMWVGAGNQPQHF; V gene: TRBV19; clone size: once; J gene: TRBJ1-5; D gene: -
CDR3 DNA: TGTGCCTGGAGTGTCGACAGGACCAATTCACCCCTCCACTTT; CDR3 protein: CAWSVDRTNSPLHF; V gene: TRBV30; clone size: -; J gene: TRBJ1-6; D gene: -
CDR3 DNA: TGCGCCAGCAGCTTGGACGTAGCGTACCAAGAGACCCAGTACTTC; CDR3 protein: CASSLDVAYQETQYF; V gene: TRBV5-1; clone size: -; J gene: TRBJ2-5; D gene: -
CDR3 DNA: TGTGCCAGCAGCTTTAGCGGGGGGGCCAACGAGCAGTACTTC; CDR3 protein: CASSFSGGANEQYF; V gene: TRBV7-8; clone size: once; J gene: TRBJ2-7; D gene: TRBD2
CDR3 DNA: TGCGCCAGCAGCTTGGGCAGGGACAATGAGCAGTTCTTC; CDR3 protein: CASSLGRDNEQFF; V gene: TRBV5-1; clone size: -; J gene: TRBJ2-1; D gene: -
CDR3 DNA: TGTGCCAGCAGCCCATGGACAGGCAACTACAATGAGCAGTTCTTC; CDR3 protein: CASSPWTGNYNEQFF; V gene: TRBV7-3; clone size: -; J gene: TRBJ2-1; D gene: TRBD1
CDR3 DNA: TGTGCCAGCAGGCGGGACAGGGCTAACTATGGCTACACCTTC; CDR3 protein: CASRRDRANYGYTF; V gene: TRBV27; clone size: -; J gene: TRBJ1-2; D gene: TRBD1
CDR3 DNA: TGTGCCAGCAGCTCAGAGCTAGGAGAGGGCGAGCAGTACTTC; CDR3 protein: CASSSELGEGEQYF; V gene: TRBV7-6; clone size: -; J gene: TRBJ2-7; D gene: -
CDR3 DNA: TGCGCCAGCAGCCCGGTGGGGGGCTGGGAGCAGTACTTC; CDR3 protein: CASSPVGGWEQYF; V gene: TRBV5-1; clone size: -; J gene: TRBJ2-7; D gene: -
CDR3 DNA: TGTGCCAGCAGCGGGAGCTCCTACAATGAGCAGTTCTTC; CDR3 protein: CASSGSSYNEQFF; V gene: TRBV6-4; clone size: -; J gene: TRBJ2-1; D gene: -
CDR3 DNA: TGCAGCGTTGACACCGGGACGGCGACTCAGCAGTTCTTC; CDR3 protein: CSVDTGTATQQFF; V gene: TRBV29-1; clone size: -; J gene: TRBJ2-1; D gene: -
CDR3 DNA: TGCGCCAGCAGCCCCGACCTTGGGGGGGCAGATACGCAGTATTTT; CDR3 protein: CASSPDLGGADTQYF; V gene: TRBV5-1; clone size: once; J gene: TRBJ2-3; D gene: TRBD2
CDR3 DNA: TGCAGCGTTGAAGTGTTTGGGGGGACAGGGGGCCACGGGGAGCTGTTTTTT; CDR3 protein: CSVEVFGGTGGHGELFF; V gene: TRBV29-1; clone size: -; J gene: TRBJ2-2; D gene: TRBD1
CDR3 DNA: TGTGCCAGCAGCTGGGGACAGGGCTACGAGCAGTACTTC; CDR3 protein: CASSWGQGYEQYF; V gene: TRBV11-2; clone size: -; J gene: TRBJ2-7; D gene: TRBD1
CDR3 DNA: TGTGCCAGCAGCCGCCGGGACAGGGTCTATGAGCAGTTCTTC; CDR3 protein: CASSRRDRVYEQFF; V gene: TRBV7-9; clone size: -; J gene: TRBJ2-1; D gene: TRBD1
CDR3 DNA: TGTGCCAGCAGTTACTCGACTAGCGGGAGCTCCGATACGCAGTATTTT; CDR3 protein: CASSYSTSGSSDTQYF; V gene: TRBV27; clone size: once; J gene: TRBJ2-3; D gene: TRBD2
CDR3 DNA: TGTGCCAGCAGCTTAGCGGGTGACTACGAGCAGTACTTC; CDR3 protein: CASSLAGDYEQYF; V gene: TRBV7-2; clone size: -; J gene: TRBJ2-7; D gene: -
CDR3 DNA: TGTGCCAGCAGTTTATTAGGGGGCGCTAAGTACGAGCAGTACTTC; CDR3 protein: CASSLLGGAKYEQYF; V gene: TRBV27; clone size: -; J gene: TRBJ2-7; D gene: TRBD1
CDR3 DNA: TGTGCCAGCAGCACCGAATTAGGGACAGCCTATGGCTACACCTTC; CDR3 protein: CASSTELGTAYGYTF; V gene: TRBV6-4; clone size: once; J gene: TRBJ1-2; D gene: TRBD1
CDR3 DNA: TGTGCCAGCAGTTTAAGCCGTAGCACAGATACGCAGTATTTT; CDR3 protein: CASSLSRSTDTQYF; V gene: TRBV27; clone size: once; J gene: TRBJ2-3; D gene: -
CDR3 DNA: TGCGCCAGCAGCGACAGTGGGAACACAGATACGCAGTATTTT; CDR3 protein: CASSDSGNTDTQYF; V gene: TRBV5-1; clone size: -; J gene: TRBJ2-3; D gene: -
CDR3 DNA: TGTGCCAGCAGCCCCCTGATCAATGAGCAGTTCTTC; CDR3 protein: CASSPLINEQFF; V gene: TRBV5-8; clone size: -; J gene: TRBJ2-1; D gene: -